The present T cell receptor (beta chain) was sequenced within a study of CD8+CD57+ T cells in acquired aplastic anemia. This clonotype has a handful of counts. Its antigen is as yet unknown. Germline and junction disagree at one end, which may indicate a read error. Investigators profiled TCR beta VDJ and CDR3 from genomic DNA template. TCRdb itself ran the reads through MiXCR, one entry per CDR3 protein. The sample shows a few hundred thousand distinct CDR3 sequences, roughly 50% of them seen only once. Patients picked for sequencing had shown CD8+CD57+ cell expansion detected by flow cytometry. The enrolled patients all had severe acquired aplastic anemia. Prior therapy had not been administered to any patient at the time of blood sampling. The CDR3 is made up of 8 amino acids. Looked up from germline, CDR1 is DFQATT and CDR2 is SNEGSKA (reference sequence). Study-level points and caveats: Patients showed no significant difference from controls in CD8+ Simpson's diversity.

The sequencing input was sorted CD4+, CD8+, or CD8+CD57+ T cells (not recorded which) from PBMCs. This sequence was found in a human donor with aplastic anemia. The V and J genes are TRBV20-1 and TRBJ1-1; the D is unclear. The CDR3 protein is CSARAKNW. DNA of the CDR3: TGCAGTGCTAGAGCAAAGAACTGG.